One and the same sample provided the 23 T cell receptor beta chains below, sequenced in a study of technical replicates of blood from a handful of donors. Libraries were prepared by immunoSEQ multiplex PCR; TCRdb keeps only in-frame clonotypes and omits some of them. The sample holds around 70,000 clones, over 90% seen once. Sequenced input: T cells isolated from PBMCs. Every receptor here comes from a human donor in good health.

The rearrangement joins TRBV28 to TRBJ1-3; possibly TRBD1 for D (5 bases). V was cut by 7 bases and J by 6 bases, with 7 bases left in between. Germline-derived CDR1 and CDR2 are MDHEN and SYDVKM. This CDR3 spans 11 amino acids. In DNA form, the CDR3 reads TGTGCCAGCATGGGGCCAAACACCATATATTTT. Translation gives CASMGPNTIYF.

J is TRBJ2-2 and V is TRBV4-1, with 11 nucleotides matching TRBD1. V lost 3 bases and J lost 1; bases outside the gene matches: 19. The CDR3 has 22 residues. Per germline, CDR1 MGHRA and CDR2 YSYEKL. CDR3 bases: TGCGCCAGCAGCCATGGAACTTTATTCGGGACAGGGGGTTCCCTGAACACCGGGGAGCTGTTTTTT. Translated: CASSHGTLFGTGGSLNTGELFF.

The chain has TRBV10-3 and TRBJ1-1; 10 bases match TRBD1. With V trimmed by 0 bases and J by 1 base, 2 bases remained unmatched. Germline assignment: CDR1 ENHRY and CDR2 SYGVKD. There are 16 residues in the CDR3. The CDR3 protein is CAISESGQGWNTEAFF. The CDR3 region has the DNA TGTGCCATCAGTGAGTCGGGACAGGGGTGGAACACTGAAGCTTTCTTT.

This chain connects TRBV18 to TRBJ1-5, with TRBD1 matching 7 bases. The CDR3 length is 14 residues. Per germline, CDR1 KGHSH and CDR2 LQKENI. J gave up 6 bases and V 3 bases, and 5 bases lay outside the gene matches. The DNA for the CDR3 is TGTGCCAGCTCACCTCAAGAGGGGGCTCAGCCCCAGCATTTT. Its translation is CASSPQEGAQPQHF.

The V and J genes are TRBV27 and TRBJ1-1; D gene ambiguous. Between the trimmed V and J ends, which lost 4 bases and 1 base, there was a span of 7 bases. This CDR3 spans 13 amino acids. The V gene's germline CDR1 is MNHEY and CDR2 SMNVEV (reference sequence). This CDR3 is CASSSAGNTEAFF. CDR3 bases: TGTGCCAGCAGTTCGGCAGGGAACACTGAAGCTTTCTTT.

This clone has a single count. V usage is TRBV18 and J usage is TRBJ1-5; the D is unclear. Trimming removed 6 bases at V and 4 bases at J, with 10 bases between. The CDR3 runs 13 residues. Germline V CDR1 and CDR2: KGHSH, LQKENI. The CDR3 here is CASSSDGNQPQHF. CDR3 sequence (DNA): TGTGCCAGCTCCTCAGACGGGAATCAGCCCCAGCATTTT.

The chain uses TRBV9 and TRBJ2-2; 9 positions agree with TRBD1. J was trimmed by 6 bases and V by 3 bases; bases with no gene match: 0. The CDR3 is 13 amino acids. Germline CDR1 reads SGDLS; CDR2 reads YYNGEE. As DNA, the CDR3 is TGTGCCAGCAGCGGACAGGGGGCCGGGGAGCTGTTTTTT. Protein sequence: CASSGQGAGELFF. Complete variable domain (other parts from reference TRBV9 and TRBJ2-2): DSGVTQTPKHLITATGQRVTLRCSPRSGDLSVYWYQQSLDQGLQFLIQYYNGEERAKGNILERFSAQQFPDLHSELNLSSLELGDSALYFCASSGQGAGELFFGEGSRLTVL.

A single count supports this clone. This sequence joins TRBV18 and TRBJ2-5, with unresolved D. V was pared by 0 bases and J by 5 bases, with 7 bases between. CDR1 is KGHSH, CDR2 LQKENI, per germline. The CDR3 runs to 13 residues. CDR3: CASSPPPSETQYF. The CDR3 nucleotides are TGTGCCAGCTCACCACCCCCCTCGGAGACCCAGTACTTC.

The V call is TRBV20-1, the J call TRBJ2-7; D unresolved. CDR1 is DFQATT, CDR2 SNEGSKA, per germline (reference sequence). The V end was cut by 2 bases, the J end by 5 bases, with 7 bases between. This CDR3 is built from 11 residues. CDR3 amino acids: CSARQRDEQYF. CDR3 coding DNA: TGCAGTGCTAGACAAAGAGACGAGCAGTACTTC.

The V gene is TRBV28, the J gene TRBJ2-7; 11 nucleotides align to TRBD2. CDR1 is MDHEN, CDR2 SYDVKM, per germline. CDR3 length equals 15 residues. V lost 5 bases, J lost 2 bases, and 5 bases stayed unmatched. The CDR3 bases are TGTGCCAGCAGTCCCCCACTAGCGGGAGCCTACGAGCAGTACTTC. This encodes CASSPPLAGAYEQYF.

CDR3 bases: TGCAGCGTTAGAGGACAGGGGGCGACCGGGGAGCTGTTTTTT. Protein sequence: CSVRGQGATGELFF. This sequence joins TRBV29-1 and TRBJ2-2, with TRBD1 matching over 11 bases. The ends lost 5 bases at V and 5 bases at J; junction bases unmatched: 4. There are 14 residues in the CDR3. Germline assignment: CDR1 SQVTM and CDR2 ANQGSEA.

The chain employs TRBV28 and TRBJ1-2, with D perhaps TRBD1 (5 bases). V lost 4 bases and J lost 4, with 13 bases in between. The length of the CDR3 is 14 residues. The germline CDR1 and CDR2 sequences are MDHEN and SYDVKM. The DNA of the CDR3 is TGTGCCAGCAGTTCCACCTTAGACAGCTATGGCTACACCTTC. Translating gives CASSSTLDSYGYTF.

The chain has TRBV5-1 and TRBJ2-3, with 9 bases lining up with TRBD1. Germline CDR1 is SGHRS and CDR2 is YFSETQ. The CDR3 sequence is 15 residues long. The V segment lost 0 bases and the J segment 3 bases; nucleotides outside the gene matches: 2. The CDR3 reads CASSLVQGATDTQYF. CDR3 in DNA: TGCGCCAGCAGCTTGGTACAGGGGGCTACAGATACGCAGTATTTT.

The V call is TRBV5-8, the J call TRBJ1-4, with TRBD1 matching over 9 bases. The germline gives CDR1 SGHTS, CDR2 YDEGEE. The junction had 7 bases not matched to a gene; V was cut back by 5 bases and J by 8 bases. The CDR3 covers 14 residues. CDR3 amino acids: CASRSGTGTEKLFF. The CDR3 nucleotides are TGTGCCAGCAGGTCCGGGACAGGGACCGAAAAACTGTTTTTT.

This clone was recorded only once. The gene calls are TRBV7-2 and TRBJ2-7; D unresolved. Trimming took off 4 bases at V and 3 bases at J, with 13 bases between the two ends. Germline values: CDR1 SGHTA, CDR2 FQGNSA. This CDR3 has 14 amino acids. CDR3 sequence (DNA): TGTGCCAGCAGCTACCGAAACGGTATCTACGAGCAGTACTTC. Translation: CASSYRNGIYEQYF.

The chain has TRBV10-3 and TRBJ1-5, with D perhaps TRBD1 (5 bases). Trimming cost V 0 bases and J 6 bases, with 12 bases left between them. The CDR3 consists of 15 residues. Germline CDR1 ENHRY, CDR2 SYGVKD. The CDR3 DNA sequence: TGTGCCATCAGTGAGTCGGGCAGGGTCCTTCAGCCCCAGCATTTT. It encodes CAISESGRVLQPQHF.

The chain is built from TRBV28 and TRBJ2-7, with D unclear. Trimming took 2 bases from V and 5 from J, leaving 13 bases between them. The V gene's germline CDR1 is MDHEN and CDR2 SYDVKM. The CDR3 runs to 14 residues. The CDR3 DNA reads TGTGCCAGCAGTTTAAGTCTAGTCCCCCACGAGCAGTACTTC. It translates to CASSLSLVPHEQYF.

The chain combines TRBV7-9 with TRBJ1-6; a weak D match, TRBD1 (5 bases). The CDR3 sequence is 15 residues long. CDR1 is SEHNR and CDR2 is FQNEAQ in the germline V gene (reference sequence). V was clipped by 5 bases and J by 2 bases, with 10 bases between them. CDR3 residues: CASSGGRAYNSPLHF. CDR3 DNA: TGTGCCAGCAGCGGGGGGAGGGCCTATAATTCACCCCTCCACTTT. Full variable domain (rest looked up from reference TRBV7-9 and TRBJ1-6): DTGVSQNPRHKITKRGQNVTFRCDPISEHNRLYWYRQTLGQGPEFLTYFQNEAQLEKSRLLSDRFSAERPKGSFSTLEIQRTEQGDSAMYLCASSGGRAYNSPLHFGNGTRLTVT.

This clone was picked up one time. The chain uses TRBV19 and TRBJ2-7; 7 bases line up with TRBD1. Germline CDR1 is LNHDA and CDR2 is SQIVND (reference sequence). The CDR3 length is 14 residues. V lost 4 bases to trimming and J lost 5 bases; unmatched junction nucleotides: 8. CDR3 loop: CASSNRQGMDEQYF. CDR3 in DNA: TGTGCCAGTAGTAACCGACAGGGTATGGACGAGCAGTACTTC.

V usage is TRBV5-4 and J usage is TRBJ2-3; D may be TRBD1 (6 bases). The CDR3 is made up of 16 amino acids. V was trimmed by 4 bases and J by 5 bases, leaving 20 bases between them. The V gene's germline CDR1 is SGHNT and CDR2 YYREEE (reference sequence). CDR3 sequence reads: CASSTLGAGEQDTQYF. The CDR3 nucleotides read TGTGCCAGCAGCACTCTTGGGGCAGGGGAGCAAGATACGCAGTATTTT.

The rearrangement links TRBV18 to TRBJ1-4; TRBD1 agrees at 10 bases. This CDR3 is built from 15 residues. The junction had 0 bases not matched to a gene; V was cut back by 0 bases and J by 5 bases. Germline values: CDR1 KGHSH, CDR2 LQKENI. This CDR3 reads CASSPPGQGNEKLFF. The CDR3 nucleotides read TGTGCCAGCTCACCACCGGGACAGGGGAATGAAAAACTGTTTTTT.

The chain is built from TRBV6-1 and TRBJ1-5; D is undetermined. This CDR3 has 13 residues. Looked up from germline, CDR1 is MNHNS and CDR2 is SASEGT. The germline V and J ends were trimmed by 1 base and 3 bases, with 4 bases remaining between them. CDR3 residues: CASSEGANQPQHF. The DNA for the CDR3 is TGTGCCAGCAGTGAAGGGGCCAATCAGCCCCAGCATTTT.

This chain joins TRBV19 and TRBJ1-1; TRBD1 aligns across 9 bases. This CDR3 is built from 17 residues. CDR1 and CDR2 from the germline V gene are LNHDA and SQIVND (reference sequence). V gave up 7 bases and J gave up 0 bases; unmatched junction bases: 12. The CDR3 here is CASKLGDREQMNTEAFF. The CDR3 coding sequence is TGTGCCAGTAAGTTGGGGGACAGGGAACAAATGAACACTGAAGCTTTCTTT.